A selection of T cell receptor beta chains follows, all from one sample in a study of blood T cell repertoires in COVID-19. Profiling relied on immunoSEQ multiplex PCR, and the TCRdb table lists in-frame clones only, not all of them. The repertoire holds approximately 170,000 clones, with around four fifths as singletons. Input material: peripheral blood. These receptor sequences come from a man between 35 and 55 years old who had recovered from COVID-19. Each CDR3 is given with its conserved first and last residue. The D gene is left open where the match is weak. Size values are once, few and many counts, or a class for expanded clones, and some rows have none.

>.|.|TRBJ2-2|TRBV5-4
CASSLVSTGELFF
TGTGCCAGCAGCTTGGTTAGCACCGGGGAGCTGTTTTTT
>TRBD2|few|TRBJ2-3|TRBV27
CASSFGTSGTDTQYF
TGTGCCAGCAGTTTCGGGACTAGCGGTACAGATACGCAGTATTTT
>.|.|TRBJ2-3|TRBV15
CASSLGAGATDTQYF
TGTGCCTCCTCTTTAGGGGCGGGGGCCACAGATACGCAGTATTTT
>.|.|TRBJ2-1|TRBV9
CASSQAGRIGEQFF
TGTGCCAGCAGCCAGGCGGGGAGGATCGGTGAGCAGTTCTTC
>.|.|TRBJ2-3|TRBV18
CASSPRLETGTQYF
TGTGCCAGCTCACCAAGGCTGGAGACTGGTACGCAGTATTTT
>.|.|TRBJ1-1|TRBV11-3
CASSLTLYVRRNTEAFF
TGTGCCAGCAGCTTAACCCTTTATGTGAGGAGGAACACTGAAGCTTTCTTT
>.|.|TRBJ2-2|TRBV3-1/TRBV3-2
CASSQDGRLPGGELFF
TGTGCCAGCAGCCAAGATGGGAGACTCCCCGGCGGGGAGCTGTTTTTT
>.|.|TRBJ2-1|TRBV5-1
CASSLVSGSGLNEQFF
TGCGCCAGCAGCTTGGTTTCAGGGTCCGGGTTGAATGAGCAGTTCTTC
>.|.|TRBJ2-7|TRBV7-6
CASSLAGDEQYF
TGTGCCAGCAGCTTAGCAGGGGACGAGCAGTACTTC
>TRBD2|.|TRBJ2-7|TRBV2
CASTLEASGAYEQYF
TGTGCCAGCACCTTAGAGGCTAGCGGGGCCTACGAGCAGTACTTC
>.|once|TRBJ2-7|TRBV4-3
CASSQESGFSGEQYF
TGCGCCAGCAGCCAAGAGAGTGGCTTCTCGGGAGAGCAGTACTTC
>.|few|TRBJ2-3|TRBV24-1
CAAGGALGSSTDTQYF
TGTGCCGCCGGCGGGGCCCTGGGATCTAGCACAGATACGCAGTATTTT
>TRBD1|.|TRBJ2-7|TRBV29-1
CSVLTGGFYEQYF
TGCAGCGTTCTAACAGGGGGTTTCTACGAGCAGTACTTC
>.|.|TRBJ2-1|TRBV15
CATSRGSGDYNEQFF
TGTGCCACCAGCAGAGGGTCAGGGGACTACAATGAGCAGTTCTTC
>TRBD1|few|TRBJ1-2|TRBV6-2/TRBV6-3
CASTYRGLSDGYTF
TGTGCCAGCACTTACAGGGGGTTGTCGGATGGCTACACCTTC
>TRBD1|.|TRBJ1-2|TRBV5-4
CASSLAGQSIYGYTF
TGTGCCAGCAGCTTGGCGGGACAGAGCATCTATGGCTACACCTTC
>TRBD1|.|TRBJ2-7|TRBV4-3
CASSQDRDRGRGAYEQYF
TGCGCCAGCAGCCAAGACAGGGACAGGGGCCGAGGGGCCTACGAGCAGTACTTC
>.|.|TRBJ2-5|TRBV7-8
CASSETLQETQYF
TGTGCCAGCAGCGAGACTTTACAAGAGACCCAGTACTTC
>TRBD2|.|TRBJ2-3|TRBV2
CASIRTSGSLTQYF
TGTGCCAGCATTCGGACTAGCGGGAGTCTAACGCAGTATTTT
>TRBD1|.|TRBJ2-7|TRBV10-3
CAIGQGDEQYF
TGTGCCATCGGGCAGGGGGACGAGCAGTACTTC
>TRBD1|.|TRBJ1-2|TRBV4-3
CASSQDLGTGVYGYTF
TGCGCCAGCAGCCAAGATTTGGGGACAGGGGTCTATGGCTACACCTTC
>.|.|TRBJ2-2|TRBV27
CASTQVTGELFF
TGTGCCAGCACCCAGGTTACCGGGGAGCTGTTTTTT
>TRBD2|.|TRBJ2-7|TRBV27
CASSKRAGGPPYEQYF
TGTGCCAGCAGTAAAAGGGCGGGAGGGCCTCCCTACGAGCAGTACTTC
>.|.|TRBJ2-1|TRBV4-3
CASSQMRSYNEQFF
TGCGCCAGCAGCCAAATGCGGTCCTACAATGAGCAGTTCTTC
>TRBD1|.|TRBJ2-5|TRBV4-3
CASGPGDRVRETQYF
TGCGCCAGCGGCCCAGGGGACAGGGTCCGAGAGACCCAGTACTTC
>.|.|TRBJ2-2|TRBV19
CASSPQGGIGELFF
TGTGCCAGTAGTCCTCAGGGCGGGATCGGGGAGCTGTTTTTT
>TRBD2|.|TRBJ2-7|TRBV6-1
CASSERTSGSYEQYF
TGTGCCAGCAGTGAACGGACTAGCGGGAGTTACGAGCAGTACTTC
>.|.|TRBJ1-1|TRBV20-1
CSASRSLGFVRPSTGEAFF
TGCAGTGCTAGTCGATCGCTTGGTTTTGTTCGACCTTCAACAGGTGAAGCTTTCTTT
>.|once|TRBJ2-7|TRBV6-6
CASSPSVEINMEQYF
TGTGCCAGCAGCCCGAGCGTGGAGATCAACATGGAGCAGTACTTC
>.|.|TRBJ2-7|TRBV7-2
CASSLASDEQYF
TGTGCCAGCAGCTTAGCATCGGACGAGCAGTACTTC
>.|.|TRBJ1-2|TRBV12-5
CASGRRPGRGYTF
TGTGCTAGTGGCCGACGACCGGGAAGGGGCTACACCTTC
>TRBD1|.|TRBJ1-6|TRBV7-2
CASSFTGGQSPLHF
TGTGCCAGCAGCTTTACAGGGGGCCAATCACCCCTCCACTTT
>.|.|TRBJ2-3|TRBV15
CATSRDRGEGLDTQYF
TGTGCCACCAGCAGAGATCGGGGTGAGGGATTAGATACGCAGTATTTT
>TRBD2|once|TRBJ2-7|TRBV7-2
CASSLKGSSGRAVYEQYF
TGTGCCAGCAGCTTAAAAGGGTCCAGCGGGAGGGCCGTCTACGAGCAGTACTTC
>.|.|TRBJ2-7|TRBV12-3/TRBV12-4
CASSLYRNVQYF
TGTGCCAGCAGTTTATACAGGAATGTGCAGTACTTC
>.|.|TRBJ2-3|TRBV7-2
CASSLVTGLSTDTQYF
TGTGCCAGCAGCTTAGTGACGGGACTCAGCACAGATACGCAGTATTTT
>.|.|TRBJ2-1|TRBV28
CASSPRGVSKDEQFF
TGTGCCAGCAGTCCTAGGGGTGTGTCTAAGGATGAGCAGTTCTTC
>.|.|TRBJ1-1|TRBV18
CASSQGVVEAFF
TGTGCCAGCTCACAAGGGGTAGTTGAAGCTTTCTTT
>.|.|TRBJ1-2|TRBV6-5
CASSYVTGNYGYTF
TGTGCCAGCAGTTACGTTACAGGGAACTATGGCTACACCTTC
>.|once|TRBJ1-4|TRBV28
CASSFASNEKLFF
TGTGCCAGCAGTTTTGCGAGTAATGAAAAACTGTTTTTT
>TRBD1|.|TRBJ1-4|TRBV18
CASSPTGASANEKLFF
TGTGCCAGCTCACCAACAGGGGCTAGTGCTAATGAAAAACTGTTTTTT
>.|.|TRBJ1-2|TRBV7-9
CASSPKYGYTF
TGTGCCAGCAGCCCTAAGTATGGCTACACCTTC
>TRBD2|.|TRBJ2-1|TRBV2
CAAAGTRYNEQFF
TGTGCCGCAGCGGGGACCCGCTACAATGAGCAGTTCTTC
>TRBD2|once|TRBJ2-5|TRBV5-6
CASSPGTSQETQYF
TGTGCCAGCAGCCCCGGGACTAGCCAAGAGACCCAGTACTTC
>.|.|TRBJ1-1|TRBV10-3
CAISEKGGRDPNTEAFF
TGTGCCATCAGTGAAAAGGGTGGGCGGGATCCGAACACTGAAGCTTTCTTT
>.|.|TRBJ2-7|TRBV27
CASSLKPGVPYEQYF
TGTGCCAGCAGTCTCAAACCGGGAGTCCCCTACGAGCAGTACTTC
>.|.|TRBJ1-6|TRBV2
CASNERVNSPLHF
TGTGCCAGCAACGAGAGGGTAAATTCACCCCTCCACTTT
>.|.|TRBJ1-1|TRBV7-2
CASSFGRLNTEAFF
TGTGCCAGCAGCTTCGGGAGATTGAACACTGAAGCTTTCTTT
>.|.|TRBJ1-2|TRBV2
CAGTRTVSYTF
TGTGCCGGGACAAGGACAGTTTCCTACACCTTC
>.|.|TRBJ2-5|TRBV13
CASSLRGETQYF
TGTGCCAGCAGCTTAAGAGGGGAGACCCAGTACTTC
>TRBD1|.|TRBJ2-7|TRBV6-2/TRBV6-3
CASSYPVTPTGERSYEQYF
TGTGCCAGCAGTTACCCTGTTACTCCCACAGGGGAGAGGTCCTACGAGCAGTACTTC
>TRBD2|.|TRBJ2-7|TRBV10-3
CAISETSGRHDEQYF
TGTGCCATCAGTGAGACTAGCGGGAGGCACGACGAGCAGTACTTC
>TRBD1|.|TRBJ1-2|TRBV6-6
CASSHTRTGNYGYTF
TGTGCCAGCAGTCATACCCGGACAGGAAACTATGGCTACACCTTC
>TRBD2|.|TRBJ2-3|TRBV6-5
CASRRLAGITDTQYF
TGTGCCAGCAGAAGACTAGCGGGGATCACAGATACGCAGTATTTT
>TRBD1|few|TRBJ1-2|TRBV5-6
CASSFQGAVSYGYTF
TGTGCCAGCAGCTTCCAGGGGGCGGTCTCCTATGGCTACACCTTC
>.|.|TRBJ1-5|TRBV6-5
CATGTRAGNQPQHF
TGTGCCACCGGGACAAGGGCGGGCAATCAGCCCCAGCATTTT
>.|.|TRBJ2-7|TRBV2
CASITNEQYF
TGTGCCAGCATAACAAACGAGCAGTACTTC
>.|.|TRBJ1-5|TRBV4-3
CASSQETYRAQHF
TGCGCCAGCAGCCAAGAGACCTATCGGGCCCAGCATTTT
>TRBD1|few|TRBJ2-2|TRBV27
CASSTGTGWAGELFF
TGTGCCAGCAGTACCGGGACAGGGTGGGCCGGGGAGCTGTTTTTT